Listed here is a single T cell receptor (beta chain). What it binds is unknown. Sequencing used immunoSEQ multiplex PCR; TCRdb keeps in-frame clones, though not all of them. Of about 1 million clones in the sample, about three quarters were seen once. Looked up from germline, CDR1 is SGHDT and CDR2 is YYEEEE. The CDR3 consists of 14 residues. Deletions cut 4 bases from V and 6 bases from J, with 14 bases between. This specimen belongs to a study of shared clonotypes between healthy human individuals. The study enrolled healthy HIV-negative adults without recent acute infections or vaccinations as donors. Findings and limits, study-wide: Clonotype sharing among donors likely depends on sequencing depth.

This TCR was recovered from a man between 18 and 35 years old in good health. The gene calls are TRBV5-6 and TRBJ1-5, with a weak D call TRBD1 (5 bases). The sequenced material came from memory CD4+ T cells sorted from blood. Subset noted: CD45RA-negative fraction. CDR3 loop: CASSRKGGAQPQHF. CDR3 coding DNA: TGTGCCAGCAGCCGAAAAGGAGGGGCTCAGCCCCAGCATTTT.